This T cell receptor beta chain was documented in a study of low-dose radiotherapy and immunotherapy resistance in tumors. About the study: Intravenous nivolumab 240 mg every two weeks plus ipilimumab 1 mg/kg every six weeks was given to patients.

This CDR3 has 15 residues. The V end was cut by 1 base, the J end by 1 base, with 13 bases between. CDR1 GTSNPN and CDR2 SVGIG come from the germline V gene (reference sequence). cDNA synthesis used a TRAV/TRBV-specific primer set for both chains. TCRs were amplified for roughly 20 PCR cycles with a constant-region primer and V-primer adapter. One entry per CDR3 protein, called by TCRdb with MiXCR from the reads. The table lists about 14,000 distinct CDR3 sequences, 70% to 80% of them singletons, with 4% to 5.5% in the top ten. The gene calls are TRBV30 and TRBJ2-5; tentative D call: TRBD2 (5 bases). This receptor was identified in a human donor with advanced metastatic prostate, ovarian, gallbladder or colorectal cancer (not recorded which). This table probably holds off-target reads from a library built for another chain. CDR3 protein: CAWSAPGKLQETQYF. The CDR3, as DNA: TGTGCCTGGAGTGCTCCGGGGAAACTCCAAGAGACCCAGTACTTC.